The 28 T cell receptor beta chains below all came from one sample that was sequenced in a study of a mutant IDH1 vaccine in newly diagnosed glioma. Data came from immunoSEQ multiplex PCR; TCRdb stores just in-frame clones and leaves some out. The table includes some 64,000 clones, roughly 80% detected once. Time point: week 11, during vaccination. Every vaccine dose comprised 300 ug of mutant IDH1 20-mer peptide plus topical imiquimod. Their recognized antigens are unknown. Sequenced here: PBMCs, sampled from a glioma patient whose treatment included an IDH1 peptide vaccine. The receptors come from a man aged 45-60 years with glioma.

This clone was seen a few times. The chain uses TRBV5-5 and TRBJ1-5; no reliable D call. Germline V CDR1 and CDR2: SGHKS, YYEKEE (reference sequence). Deletions cut 0 bases from V and 0 bases from J, with 7 bases between. This CDR3 is built from 15 residues. As DNA, the CDR3 is TGTGCCAGCAGCTTGGGAGGGTATAGCAATCAGCCCCAGCATTTT. Translation gives CASSLGGYSNQPQHF. Full variable domain (rest looked up from reference TRBV5-5 and TRBJ1-5): DAGVTQSPTHLIKTRGQQVTLRCSPISGHKSVSWYQQVLGQGPQFIFQYYEKEERGRGNFPDRFSARQFPNYSSELNVNALLLGDSALYLCASSLGGYSNQPQHFGDGTRLSIL.

The CDR3 DNA is TGTGCCAGCGGGACAGGGAAGACGAACACTGAAGCTTTCTTT. The encoded protein is CASGTGKTNTEAFF. The gene calls are TRBV2 and TRBJ1-1; TRBD1 matches at 9 bases. The CDR3 contains 14 residues. CDR1 SNHLY and CDR2 FYNNEI come from the germline V gene. V was pared by 8 bases and J by 1 base, with 5 bases of the junction left unmatched.

This chain connects TRBV25-1 to TRBJ1-1; D is undetermined. Germline CDR1 MGHDK, CDR2 SYGVNS. The CDR3 has 12 residues. The ends were cut back, 4 bases at V and 1 base at J, with 4 bases in the middle. CDR3 sequence reads: CASSAWNTEAFF. The CDR3, as DNA: TGTGCCAGCAGTGCCTGGAACACTGAAGCTTTCTTT.

The rearrangement links TRBV15 to TRBJ1-6, with 7 bases fitting TRBD1. The CDR3 is made up of 17 amino acids. Unmatched junction bases numbered 9, after V lost 1 base and J lost 6 bases. Per the germline V gene, CDR1 is LNHNV and CDR2 is YYDKDF (reference sequence). The CDR3 DNA follows: TGTGCCACCAGCAGAGGACAGGGCCCATATCGTAATTCACCCCTCCACTTT. Translated, it gives CATSRGQGPYRNSPLHF.

This CDR3 is CASSVRGPTYNSPLHF. The DNA of the CDR3 is TGTGCCAGCAGCGTCAGGGGACCAACTTATAATTCACCCCTCCACTTT. V usage is TRBV2 and J usage is TRBJ1-6; weak D call: TRBD1 (6 bases). Germline V lookup: CDR1 SNHLY, CDR2 FYNNEI. The CDR3 length is 16 residues. V was trimmed by 6 bases and J by 4 bases, leaving 16 bases between them.

The gene calls are TRBV30 and TRBJ2-3; 7 bases align to TRBD2. V shed 3 bases, J shed 4 bases, and the junction held 13 bases outside the gene matches. This CDR3 spans 16 amino acids. The V gene's germline CDR1 is GTSNPN and CDR2 SVGIG (reference sequence). DNA for the CDR3: TGTGCCTGGAGAAGTCGAAGCGGGGAATCGGCAGATACGCAGTATTTT. Translating it yields CAWRSRSGESADTQYF.

V is TRBV27 and J is TRBJ2-7; D remains unclear. Trimming cost V 5 bases and J 3 bases, with 11 bases left between them. Germline V lookup: CDR1 MNHEY, CDR2 SMNVEV (reference sequence). The CDR3 is 13 residues long. The CDR3 bases are TGTGCCAGCAGTCCGGGCCCTAACTACGAGCAGTACTTC. It yields the protein CASSPGPNYEQYF.

The chain links TRBV13 to TRBJ2-5; D is uncertain. V was clipped by 4 bases and J by 0 bases, with 12 bases between them. This CDR3 has 15 residues. Germline CDR1 reads PRHDT; CDR2 reads FYEKMQ (reference sequence). CDR3 loop: CASSSTDRDQETQYF. As DNA, the CDR3 is TGTGCCAGCAGCTCCACCGATAGGGACCAAGAGACCCAGTACTTC.

The rearrangement links TRBV5-1 to TRBJ2-5; maybe TRBD2 (6 bases). Per the germline V gene, CDR1 is SGHRS and CDR2 is YFSETQ. With 6 bases removed from V and 9 bases from J, the gap between germline ends came to 18 bases. The CDR3 has 13 residues. This CDR3 reads CASTRRGEGPQYF. CDR3 nucleotide sequence: TGCGCCAGCACCCGGAGGGGCGAAGGCCCCCAGTACTTC.

The chain links TRBV15 to TRBJ2-7; D gene ambiguous. This CDR3 has 13 amino acids. Germline CDR1 reads LNHNV; CDR2 reads YYDKDF (reference sequence). Trimming shortened V by 3 bases and J by 1 base, and 7 bases separated the two germline ends. The CDR3 sequence is CATSRAPSYEQYF. For the CDR3, the DNA is TGTGCCACCAGCAGGGCCCCTTCCTACGAGCAGTACTTC. The full variable domain, in which reference TRBV15 and TRBJ2-7 provide the parts outside the CDR3, is DAMVIQNPRYQVTQFGKPVTLSCSQTLNHNVMYWYQQKSSQAPKLLFHYYDKDFNNEADTPDNFQSRRPNTSFCFLDIRSPGLGDTAMYLCATSRAPSYEQYFGPGTRLTVT.

The genes are TRBV11-3 and TRBJ1-1, with a tentative D call TRBD1 (5 bases). This CDR3 contains 18 residues. Germline V gives CDR1 SGHNT, CDR2 YENEEA. V was shortened by 5 bases and J by 4 bases, with 26 bases between the two germline ends. DNA for the CDR3: TGTGCCAGCAGCACCAACCGGGACCTCGGGCCCATTTCCACTGAAGCTTTCTTT. As protein: CASSTNRDLGPISTEAFF.

V and J are TRBV7-2 and TRBJ2-3; 7 positions agree with TRBD2. Per germline, CDR1 SGHTA and CDR2 FQGNSA. The CDR3 consists of 15 residues. V was clipped by 4 bases and J by 2 bases; unmatched bases: 6. The CDR3 coding sequence is TGTGCCAGCAGCTCCGGGGAGGGGCACACAGATACGCAGTATTTT. As protein: CASSSGEGHTDTQYF.

The chain uses TRBV7-9 and TRBJ2-7, with 9 bases that match TRBD2. The CDR3 totals 15 residues. Germline V gives CDR1 SEHNR, CDR2 FQNEAQ (reference sequence). With V trimmed by 3 bases and J by 0 bases, 3 bases remained unmatched. In DNA, the CDR3 is TGTGCCAGCAGCTTGGCGGGAGGGACCTCCTACGAGCAGTACTTC. Protein sequence: CASSLAGGTSYEQYF.

For this clone: One end of the junction does not line up with germline, which may come from a read error. V and J are TRBV19 and TRBJ2-7; possibly TRBD1 or TRBD2 for D (5 bases each). CDR1 is LNHDA and CDR2 is SQIVND in the germline V gene (reference sequence). This CDR3 is 11 amino acids long. The CDR3 loop is CASSMGRIWNF. The DNA of the CDR3 is TGTGCCAGTAGTATGGGACGGATCTGGAACTTC.

The chain couples TRBV2 to TRBJ2-1, with 7 bases identical to TRBD2. The V gene end was trimmed by 7 bases and the J gene end by 3 bases; junction bases not matched to a gene: 9. This CDR3 comprises 15 residues. CDR1 is SNHLY, CDR2 FYNNEI, per germline. The CDR3 DNA reads as TGTGCCAGCATGCGGAGTTCTAGCGGCTACAATGAGCAGTTCTTC. This translates into CASMRSSSGYNEQFF. The complete variable domain, with remaining parts taken from reference TRBV2 and TRBJ2-1, reads EPEVTQTPSHQVTQMGQEVILRCVPISNHLYFYWYRQILGQKVEFLVSFYNNEISEKSEIFDDQFSVERPDGSNFTLKIRSTKLEDSAMYFCASMRSSSGYNEQFFGPGTRLTVL.

The chain carries TRBV19 and TRBJ1-6, with 7 bases identical to TRBD1. This CDR3 comprises 13 residues. V gave up 6 bases and J gave up 10 bases; unmatched junction bases: 6. CDR1 and CDR2 from the germline V gene are LNHDA and SQIVND (reference sequence). CDR3 region: CASRETGKSPLHF. The DNA of the CDR3 is TGTGCCAGTAGGGAGACAGGGAAATCACCCCTCCACTTT.

The chain has TRBV5-1 and TRBJ2-3; D may be TRBD1 (5 bases). Germline-derived CDR1 and CDR2 are SGHRS and YFSETQ. The CDR3 is made up of 16 amino acids. Trimming took 6 bases from V and 1 from J, leaving 18 bases between them. The CDR3, as DNA: TGCGCCAGCAATTCAAGGGGCAACGAGGGCACAGATACGCAGTATTTT. This codes for CASNSRGNEGTDTQYF.

V is TRBV7-9 and J is TRBJ1-5, with D unresolved. V gave up 7 bases and J gave up 1 base, with 11 bases separating them. CDR1 and CDR2 from the germline V gene are SEHNR and FQNEAQ (reference sequence). The CDR3 consists of 14 residues. Here the CDR3 reads CASNLKDSNQPQHF. The CDR3 DNA reads TGTGCCAGCAACCTAAAGGACAGCAATCAGCCCCAGCATTTT.

The rearrangement uses TRBV23-1 and TRBJ2-1; D is unclear. TRBV23-1 is given ORF status, its function remaining uncertain. The CDR3 is made up of 14 amino acids. V lost 3 bases and J 16 bases, leaving 22 bases between the germline ends. CDR3 region: CASSHSKEFILYFF. The CDR3 bases are TGCGCCAGCAGTCATTCCAAGGAGTTTATCTTATATTTCTTC.

The V gene is TRBV28, the J gene TRBJ2-7, with 10 bases fitting TRBD1. Germline CDR1 MDHEN, CDR2 SYDVKM. V trimming: 6 bases; J trimming: 5 bases; junction bases outside the gene matches: 7. This CDR3 has 14 residues. The CDR3 nucleotides are TGTGCCAGCAGACCGACAGGGGGCATGGACGAGCAGTACTTC. Amino acids: CASRPTGGMDEQYF. Using reference TRBV28 and TRBJ2-7 for the parts outside the CDR3, the full variable domain is DVKVTQSSRYLVKRTGEKVFLECVQDMDHENMFWYRQDPGLGLRLIYFSYDVKMKEKGDIPEGYSVSREKKERFSLILESASTNQTSMYLCASRPTGGMDEQYFGPGTRLTVT.

The CDR3 nucleotides read TGTGCCAGTAAAAAGGACAGAGGATATTCACCCCTCCACTTT. It specifies CASKKDRGYSPLHF. J is TRBJ1-6 and V is TRBV19; D perhaps matches TRBD1 (6 bases). Trimming shortened V by 7 bases and J by 8 bases, and 15 bases separated the two germline ends. The CDR3 runs 14 residues. CDR1 LNHDA and CDR2 SQIVND come from the germline V gene (reference sequence).

The chain carries TRBV19 and TRBJ1-1, with D uncertain. V lost 3 bases and J lost 4, with 27 bases in between. Germline assignment: CDR1 LNHDA and CDR2 SQIVND (reference sequence). The CDR3 runs 19 residues. Written as DNA, the CDR3 is TGTGCCAGTAGTATTAATTGGCAGTGGATAAAGCGGATTGGCACTGAAGCTTTCTTT. Its translation: CASSINWQWIKRIGTEAFF.

The chain has TRBV29-1 and TRBJ2-1; D remains ambiguous. CDR1 is SQVTM and CDR2 is ANQGSEA in the germline V gene. V was shortened by 2 bases and J by 9 bases, with 5 bases between the two germline ends. This CDR3 region has 10 residues. As DNA, the CDR3 is TGCAGCGTTGAAACGGGTGAGCAGTTCTTC. It translates to CSVETGEQFF.

The rearrangement links TRBV10-1 to TRBJ1-4, with 10 bases that match TRBD1. The CDR3 runs to 14 residues. Germline loops: CDR1 WNHNN, CDR2 SYGVQD (reference sequence). The J segment lost 5 bases and the V segment lost 5 bases, leaving 2 bases of the junction unmatched. CDR3 protein: CASSKGQGNEKLFF. CDR3 bases: TGCGCCAGCAGTAAGGGACAGGGGAATGAAAAACTGTTTTTT.

The chain joins TRBV5-1 to TRBJ2-5, with 11 positions matching TRBD2. The CDR3 has 16 amino acids. Trimming cost V 4 bases and J 0 bases; bases outside gene matches: 5. Germline loops: CDR1 SGHRS, CDR2 YFSETQ. CDR3 sequence (DNA): TGCGCCAGCAGCCCAGGACTAGCGGGTAACCAAGAGACCCAGTACTTC. Protein sequence: CASSPGLAGNQETQYF.

The chain carries TRBV7-9 and TRBJ2-7, with 7 bases fitting TRBD2. CDR1 and CDR2 (germline): SEHNR, FQNEAQ (reference sequence). This CDR3 is 15 amino acids long. Trimming removed 3 bases from V and 7 bases from J; junction bases left unmatched: 12. The chain's CDR3 is CASSLRDGGSGEQYF. The CDR3 nucleotides read TGTGCCAGCAGCTTGCGAGACGGGGGGTCGGGAGAGCAGTACTTC. Based on the CDR3 plus reference TRBV7-9 and TRBJ2-7, the full variable domain is DTGVSQNPRHKITKRGQNVTFRCDPISEHNRLYWYRQTLGQGPEFLTYFQNEAQLEKSRLLSDRFSAERPKGSFSTLEIQRTEQGDSAMYLCASSLRDGGSGEQYFGPGTRLTVT.

J is TRBJ1-1 and V is TRBV5-6; no definite D call. Germline values: CDR1 SGHDT, CDR2 YYEEEE. Between the trimmed V and J ends, which lost 4 bases and 1 base, there was a span of 11 bases. This CDR3 contains 14 residues. CDR3 bases: TGTGCCAGCAGCCCCCCGGCCCGGAACACTGAAGCTTTCTTT. Translating gives CASSPPARNTEAFF. The full variable domain, its missing parts supplied by reference TRBV5-6 and TRBJ1-1, is DAGVTQSPTHLIKTRGQQVTLRCSPKSGHDTVSWYQQALGQGPQFIFQYYEEEERQRGNFPDRFSGHQFPNYSSELNVNALLLGDSALYLCASSPPARNTEAFFGQGTRLTVV.

This sequence joins TRBV5-1 and TRBJ2-5; TRBD1 agrees at 8 bases. Germline lookup yields CDR1 SGHRS and CDR2 YFSETQ. The length of the CDR3 is 15 residues. With V trimmed by 0 bases and J by 1 base, 2 bases remained unmatched. The CDR3 here is CASSLATGGQETQYF. DNA for the CDR3: TGCGCCAGCAGCTTGGCCACAGGGGGCCAAGAGACCCAGTACTTC.